The 4 T cell receptor beta chains reported below all come from one sample, sequenced in a study of T-cell reconstitution after alpha-beta-depleted transplantation in children listed by TCRdb under 2016. The label giving this sample's treatment or condition can be read as: allogeneic hematopoietic cell transplantation with graft depleted of TCRalphabeta T cells and CD19 B cells. Libraries were constructed by PCR. Instrument on record: Illumina HiSeq 2500. TCR libraries were prepared with molecular barcoding, using unique molecular identifiers to normalize TCRbeta repertoire quantification. In TCRdb, the public reads were trimmed at Q25 with fastp and aligned with MiXCR, with productive beta chains retained. Rows are unified per CDR3 protein, each entry keeping the most common DNA and genes. For this sample the table gives about 580,000 distinct CDR3 sequences, of which about 23% were detected only once. The ten largest clones capture 13% to 15% of the sample.

The sequences come from PBMCs, mostly from graft donor cells, collected 360 days after TCRalphabeta/CD19-depleted stem cell transplant. These receptors all stem from a boy in the first two years of life who had a stem cell transplant for acute myeloid leukemia, so the T cells may come from the graft donor.

This clonotype was detected many times. V gene TRBV9 combines with J gene TRBJ1-1, with a possible D match to TRBD1 (5 bases). Germline V gives CDR1 SGDLS, CDR2 YYNGEE. There are 13 residues in the CDR3. The ends were cut back, 8 bases at V and 1 base at J, with 12 bases in the middle. Written as DNA, the CDR3 is TGTGCCAGGCTGCCAGGGCCGAACACTGAAGCTTTCTTT. Protein sequence: CARLPGPNTEAFF. Full variable domain (missing parts from reference TRBV9 and TRBJ1-1): DSGVTQTPKHLITATGQRVTLRCSPRSGDLSVYWYQQSLDQGLQFLIQYYNGEERAKGNILERFSAQQFPDLHSELNLSSLELGDSALYFCARLPGPNTEAFFGQGTRLTVV.

The CDR3 sequence: CASSYGTGQPQHF. In DNA, the CDR3 is TGTGCCAGCAGTTACGGAACGGGTCAGCCCCAGCATTTT. This chain links TRBV6-5 with TRBJ1-5, with D unclear. Trimming stripped 2 bases from V and 6 bases from J, with 8 bases between. The length of the CDR3 is 13 residues. Germline loops: CDR1 MNHEY, CDR2 SVGAGI.

The chain couples TRBV7-9 to TRBJ2-3; 8 nucleotides match TRBD2. The CDR3 runs to 16 residues. From germline, CDR1 is SEHNR and CDR2 FQNEAQ (reference sequence). The V and J ends lost 1 base and 5 bases, in that order; junction bases with no gene match: 8. CDR3 region: CASSLDSGGRVDTQYF. The DNA for the CDR3 is TGTGCCAGCAGCTTAGACAGCGGGGGCCGAGTAGATACGCAGTATTTT. The full variable domain, its missing parts supplied by reference TRBV7-9 and TRBJ2-3, is DTGVSQNPRHKITKRGQNVTFRCDPISEHNRLYWYRQTLGQGPEFLTYFQNEAQLEKSRLLSDRFSAERPKGSFSTLEIQRTEQGDSAMYLCASSLDSGGRVDTQYFGPGTRLTVL.

At least ten counts were recorded for this clonotype. The rearrangement uses TRBV7-2 and TRBJ2-7, with a weak D call TRBD2 (6 bases). The CDR3 consists of 17 residues. Trimming pared 5 bases from V and 7 bases from J, leaving 27 bases between. Per the germline V gene, CDR1 is SGHTA and CDR2 is FQGNSA. The CDR3 sequence: CASSRDSRAIRGGEQYV. CDR3 DNA sequence: TGTGCCAGCAGCCGTGACAGTCGGGCAATTAGGGGAGGAGAGCAGTACGTC.